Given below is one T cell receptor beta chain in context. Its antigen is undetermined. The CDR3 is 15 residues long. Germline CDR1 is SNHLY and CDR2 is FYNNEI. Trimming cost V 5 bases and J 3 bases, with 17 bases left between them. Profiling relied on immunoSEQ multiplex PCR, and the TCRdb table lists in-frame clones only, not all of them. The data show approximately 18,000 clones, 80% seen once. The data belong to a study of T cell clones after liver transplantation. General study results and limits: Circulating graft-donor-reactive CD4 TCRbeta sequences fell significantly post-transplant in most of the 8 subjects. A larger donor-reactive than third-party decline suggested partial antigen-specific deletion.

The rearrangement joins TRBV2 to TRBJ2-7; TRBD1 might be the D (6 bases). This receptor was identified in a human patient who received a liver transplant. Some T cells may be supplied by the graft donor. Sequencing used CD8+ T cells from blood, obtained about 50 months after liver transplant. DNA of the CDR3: TGTGCCAGCAGTACGTACAGGGTAGGGTTCTACGAGCAGTACTTC. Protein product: CASSTYRVGFYEQYF.